This T cell receptor (beta chain) was found in a study of Graves' ophthalmopathy and Graves' hyperthyroidism. There are 12 residues in the CDR3. Per the germline V gene, CDR1 is SQVTM and CDR2 is ANQGSEA. V lost 4 bases, J lost 10 bases, and 13 bases lay in between. Diagnostic conclusions were grounded in clinical symptoms, serum thyroxine, TRAb, thyroid ultrasound and orbital computed tomography. The PBMCs were taken from less than 11 ml of fresh peripheral blood. The study amplified TCR beta CDR3 regions using RNA transcripts. First-round RT-PCR used HTBI primers; second-round multiplex PCR followed. MiXCR was run by TCRdb on the multiplex PCR reads, yielding one entry per CDR3 protein. The data contain hundreds of thousands of distinct CDR3 sequences, just over 40% of them singletons. Of note for this clonotype: Antigen: not known.

Points from the study as a whole: Distinction of ophthalmopathy from stable hyperthyroidism by a 13-signature model reached approximately 88% sensitivity and about 80% specificity.

The sequence was collected from an adult man with Graves' ophthalmopathy. This chain joins TRBV29-1 and TRBJ1-4; D is possibly TRBD1 (6 bases). The source material was peripheral blood. CDR3 DNA: TGCAGCGTTGTTCTGGGGGGCGGAAAACTGTTTTTT. Translation gives CSVVLGGGKLFF.